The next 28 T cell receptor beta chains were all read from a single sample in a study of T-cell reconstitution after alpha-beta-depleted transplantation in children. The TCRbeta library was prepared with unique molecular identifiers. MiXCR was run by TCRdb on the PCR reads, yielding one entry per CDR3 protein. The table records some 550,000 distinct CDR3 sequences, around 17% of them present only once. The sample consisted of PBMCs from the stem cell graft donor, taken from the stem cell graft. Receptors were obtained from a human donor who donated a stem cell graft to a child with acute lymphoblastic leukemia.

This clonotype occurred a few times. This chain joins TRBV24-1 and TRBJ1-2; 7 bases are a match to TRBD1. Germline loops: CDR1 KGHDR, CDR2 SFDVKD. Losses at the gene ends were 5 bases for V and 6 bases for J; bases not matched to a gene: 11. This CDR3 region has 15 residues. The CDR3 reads CATSGTGTAIDGYTF. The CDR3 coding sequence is TGTGCCACCAGTGGCACCGGGACAGCGATTGATGGCTACACCTTC.

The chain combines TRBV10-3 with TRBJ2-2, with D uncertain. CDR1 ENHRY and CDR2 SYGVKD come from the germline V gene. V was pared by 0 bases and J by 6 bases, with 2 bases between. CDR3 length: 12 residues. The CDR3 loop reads CAISESPGELFF. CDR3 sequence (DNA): TGTGCCATCAGTGAGTCGCCCGGGGAGCTGTTTTTT.

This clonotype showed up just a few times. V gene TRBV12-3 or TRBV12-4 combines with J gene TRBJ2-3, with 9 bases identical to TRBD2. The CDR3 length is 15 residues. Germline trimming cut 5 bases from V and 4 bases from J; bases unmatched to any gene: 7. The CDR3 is CASSEVLAGSDTQYF. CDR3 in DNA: TGTGCCAGCAGTGAGGTCCTAGCGGGATCAGATACGCAGTATTTT.

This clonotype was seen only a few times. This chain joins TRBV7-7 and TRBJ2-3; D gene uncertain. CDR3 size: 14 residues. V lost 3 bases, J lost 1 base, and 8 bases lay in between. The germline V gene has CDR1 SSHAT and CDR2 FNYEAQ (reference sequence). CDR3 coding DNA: TGTGCCAGCAGCTTCCCGAGCCGCACAGATACGCAGTATTTT. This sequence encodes CASSFPSRTDTQYF. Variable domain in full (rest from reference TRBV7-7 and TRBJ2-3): GAGVSQSPRYKVTKRGQDVTLRCDPISSHATLYWYQQALGQGPEFLTYFNYEAQPDKSGLPSDRFSAERPEGSISTLTIQRTEQRDSAMYRCASSFPSRTDTQYFGPGTRLTVL.

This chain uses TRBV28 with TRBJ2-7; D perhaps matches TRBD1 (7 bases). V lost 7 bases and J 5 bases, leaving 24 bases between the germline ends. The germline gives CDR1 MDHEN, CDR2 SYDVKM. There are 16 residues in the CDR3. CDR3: CASKTRSRGDKNEQYF. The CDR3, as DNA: TGTGCCAGCAAAACAAGGTCCAGGGGGGATAAAAACGAGCAGTACTTC.

This CDR3 is CATSDLRGSGELFF. The CDR3 coding sequence is TGTGCCACCAGTGATCTTCGGGGGTCCGGGGAGCTGTTTTTT. This rearrangement joins TRBV24-1 to TRBJ2-2; perhaps TRBD2 as D (6 bases). Germline V lookup: CDR1 KGHDR, CDR2 SFDVKD. The CDR3 loop spans 14 amino acids. V was pared by 3 bases and J by 6 bases, with 10 bases between.

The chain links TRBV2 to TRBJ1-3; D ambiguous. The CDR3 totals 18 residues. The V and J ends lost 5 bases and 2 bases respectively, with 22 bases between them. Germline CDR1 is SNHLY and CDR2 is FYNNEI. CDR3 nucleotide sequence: TGTGCCAGCAGTCCCAGTCCCCCAACGATTCGGACTGGAAACACCATATATTTT. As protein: CASSPSPPTIRTGNTIYF.

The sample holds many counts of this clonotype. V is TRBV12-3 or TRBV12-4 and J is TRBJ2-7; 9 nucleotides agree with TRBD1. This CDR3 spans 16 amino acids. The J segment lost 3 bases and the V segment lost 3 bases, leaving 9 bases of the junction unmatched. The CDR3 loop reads CASSFGGDRGFYEQYF. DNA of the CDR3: TGTGCCAGCAGTTTTGGGGGAGACAGGGGGTTCTACGAGCAGTACTTC.

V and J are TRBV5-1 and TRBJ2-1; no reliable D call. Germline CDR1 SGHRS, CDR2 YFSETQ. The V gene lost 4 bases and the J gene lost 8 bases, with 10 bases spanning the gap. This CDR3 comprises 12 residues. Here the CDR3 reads CASSTGSHEQFF. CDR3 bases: TGCGCCAGCAGCACCGGATCGCATGAGCAGTTCTTC.

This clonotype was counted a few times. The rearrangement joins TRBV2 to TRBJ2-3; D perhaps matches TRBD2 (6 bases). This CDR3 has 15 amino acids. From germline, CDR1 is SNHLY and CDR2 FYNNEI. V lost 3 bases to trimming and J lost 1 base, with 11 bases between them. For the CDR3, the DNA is TGTGCCAGCAGTGACAGGTCGGGAGGCACAGATACGCAGTATTTT. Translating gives CASSDRSGGTDTQYF.

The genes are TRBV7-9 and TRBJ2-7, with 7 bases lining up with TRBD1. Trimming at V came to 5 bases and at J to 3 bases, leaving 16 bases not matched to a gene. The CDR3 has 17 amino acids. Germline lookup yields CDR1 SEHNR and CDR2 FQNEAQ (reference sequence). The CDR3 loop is CASSKNAPGQSNYEQYF. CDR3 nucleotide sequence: TGTGCCAGCAGCAAAAATGCACCGGGACAGTCAAACTACGAGCAGTACTTC.

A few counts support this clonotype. This CDR3 reads CSVVGRESSYNEQFF. CDR3 nucleotides: TGCAGCGTTGTGGGACGCGAGAGCTCCTACAATGAGCAGTTCTTC. V usage is TRBV29-1 and J usage is TRBJ2-1, with D perhaps given as TRBD1 or TRBD2 (5 bases each). Looked up from germline, CDR1 is SQVTM and CDR2 is ANQGSEA. The V end was cut by 4 bases, the J end by 0 bases, with 13 bases between. CDR3 length equals 15 residues.

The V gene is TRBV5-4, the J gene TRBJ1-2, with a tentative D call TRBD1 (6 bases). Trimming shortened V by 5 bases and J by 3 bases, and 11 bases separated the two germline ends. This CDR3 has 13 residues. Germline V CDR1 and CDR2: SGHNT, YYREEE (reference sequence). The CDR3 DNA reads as TGTGCCAGCAGTCCAGGGGTGTACTATGGCTACACCTTC. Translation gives CASSPGVYYGYTF.

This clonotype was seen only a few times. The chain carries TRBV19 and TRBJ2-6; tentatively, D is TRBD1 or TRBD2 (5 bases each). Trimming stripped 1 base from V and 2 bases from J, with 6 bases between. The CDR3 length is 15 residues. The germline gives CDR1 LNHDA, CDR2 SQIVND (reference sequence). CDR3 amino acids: CASSIAGPGANVLTF. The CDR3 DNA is TGTGCCAGTAGTATAGCGGGGCCTGGGGCCAACGTCCTGACTTTC.

The CDR3 sequence is CASITGTSGVVGAKNIQYF. In DNA form, the CDR3 reads TGCGCCAGCATCACCGGGACTAGCGGGGTCGTAGGAGCCAAAAACATTCAGTACTTC. The chain joins TRBV10-1 to TRBJ2-4; TRBD2 matches 13 bases. In germline, CDR1 is WNHNN, CDR2 SYGVQD (reference sequence). Germline trimming cut 7 bases from V and 0 bases from J; bases unmatched to any gene: 12. The CDR3 totals 19 residues.

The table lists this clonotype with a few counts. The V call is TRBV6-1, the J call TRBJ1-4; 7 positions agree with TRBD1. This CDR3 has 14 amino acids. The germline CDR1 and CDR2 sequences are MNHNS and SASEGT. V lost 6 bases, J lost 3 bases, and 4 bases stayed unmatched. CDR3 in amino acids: CASSEGTANEKLFF. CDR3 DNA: TGTGCCAGCAGCGAGGGGACAGCTAATGAAAAACTGTTTTTT.

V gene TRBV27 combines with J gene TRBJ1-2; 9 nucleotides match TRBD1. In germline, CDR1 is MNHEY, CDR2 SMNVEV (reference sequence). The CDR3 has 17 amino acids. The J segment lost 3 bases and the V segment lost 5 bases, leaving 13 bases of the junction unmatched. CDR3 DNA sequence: TGTGCCAGCAGTCCAAGGACAGGGGAGGTCCCTTACTATGGCTACACCTTC. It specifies CASSPRTGEVPYYGYTF.

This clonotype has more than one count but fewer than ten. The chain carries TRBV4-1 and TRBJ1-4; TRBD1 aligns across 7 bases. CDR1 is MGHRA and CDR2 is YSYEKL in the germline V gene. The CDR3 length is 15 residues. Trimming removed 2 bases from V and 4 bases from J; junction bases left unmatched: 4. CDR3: CASSQTRGYNEKLFF. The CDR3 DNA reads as TGCGCCAGCAGCCAAACCAGGGGGTATAATGAAAAACTGTTTTTT.

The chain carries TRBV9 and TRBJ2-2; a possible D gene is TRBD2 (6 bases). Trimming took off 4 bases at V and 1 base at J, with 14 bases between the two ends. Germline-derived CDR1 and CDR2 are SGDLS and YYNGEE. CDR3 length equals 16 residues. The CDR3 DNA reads TGTGCCAGCAGCCGGGGGACCGCGGAGAACACCGGGGAGCTGTTTTTT. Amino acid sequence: CASSRGTAENTGELFF. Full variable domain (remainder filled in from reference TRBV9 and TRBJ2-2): DSGVTQTPKHLITATGQRVTLRCSPRSGDLSVYWYQQSLDQGLQFLIQYYNGEERAKGNILERFSAQQFPDLHSELNLSSLELGDSALYFCASSRGTAENTGELFFGEGSRLTVL.

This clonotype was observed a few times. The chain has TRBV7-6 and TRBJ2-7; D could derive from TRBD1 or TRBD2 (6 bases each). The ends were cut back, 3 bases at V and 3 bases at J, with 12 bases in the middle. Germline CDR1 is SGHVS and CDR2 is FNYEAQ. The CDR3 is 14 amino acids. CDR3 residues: CASSLRGGYYEQYF. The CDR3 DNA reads TGTGCCAGCAGCTTGAGAGGGGGGTACTACGAGCAGTACTTC.

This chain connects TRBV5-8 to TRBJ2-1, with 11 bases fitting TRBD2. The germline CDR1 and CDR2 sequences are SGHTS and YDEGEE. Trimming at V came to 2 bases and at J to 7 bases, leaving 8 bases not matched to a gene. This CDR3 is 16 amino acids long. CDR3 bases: TGTGCCAGCAGCTTTTCCTTTAGCGGGAGGGGGAATGAGCAGTTCTTC. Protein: CASSFSFSGRGNEQFF.

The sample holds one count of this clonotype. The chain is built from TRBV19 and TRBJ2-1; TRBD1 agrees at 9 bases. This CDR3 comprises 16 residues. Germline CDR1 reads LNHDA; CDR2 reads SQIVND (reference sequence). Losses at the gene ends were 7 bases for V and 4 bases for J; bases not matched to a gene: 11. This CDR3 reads CASTSTGGLGYNEQFF. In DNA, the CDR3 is TGTGCCAGTACTTCTACAGGGGGCCTTGGGTACAATGAGCAGTTCTTC. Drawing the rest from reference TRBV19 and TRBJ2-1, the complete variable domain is DGGITQSPKYLFRKEGQNVTLSCEQNLNHDAMYWYRQDPGQGLRLIYYSQIVNDFQKGDIAEGYSVSREKKESFPLTVTSAQKNPTAFYLCASTSTGGLGYNEQFFGPGTRLTVL.

CDR3 DNA sequence: TGTGCCAGCAGCTTGGAGCGCAGGGGGCAAGGTCAGCCCCAGCATTTT. Its protein product is CASSLERRGQGQPQHF. This chain uses TRBV5-6 with TRBJ1-5; 8 nucleotides align to TRBD1. The germline gives CDR1 SGHDT, CDR2 YYEEEE. Trimming at V came to 0 bases and at J to 6 bases, leaving 8 bases not matched to a gene. This CDR3 is 16 amino acids long.

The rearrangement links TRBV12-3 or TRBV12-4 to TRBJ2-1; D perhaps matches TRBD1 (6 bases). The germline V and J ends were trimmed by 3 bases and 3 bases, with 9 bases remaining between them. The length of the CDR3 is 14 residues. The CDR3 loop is CASSFRDNYNEQFF. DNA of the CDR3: TGTGCCAGCAGTTTTCGGGACAACTACAATGAGCAGTTCTTC.

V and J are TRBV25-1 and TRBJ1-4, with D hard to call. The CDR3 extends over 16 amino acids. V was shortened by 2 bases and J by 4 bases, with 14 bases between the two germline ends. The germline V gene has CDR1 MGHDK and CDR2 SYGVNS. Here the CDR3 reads CASSEPNTSLNEKLFF. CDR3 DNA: TGTGCCAGCAGTGAACCAAACACGAGCCTTAATGAAAAACTGTTTTTT. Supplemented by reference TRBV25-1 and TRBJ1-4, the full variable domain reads EADIYQTPRYLVIGTGKKITLECSQTMGHDKMYWYQQDPGMELHLIHYSYGVNSTEKGDLSSESTVSRIRTEHFPLTLESARPSHTSQYLCASSEPNTSLNEKLFFGSGTQLSVL.

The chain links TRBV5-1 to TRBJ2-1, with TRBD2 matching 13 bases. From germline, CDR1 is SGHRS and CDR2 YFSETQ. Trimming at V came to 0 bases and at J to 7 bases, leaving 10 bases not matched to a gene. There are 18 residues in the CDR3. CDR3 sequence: CASSLATSGRALRNEQFF. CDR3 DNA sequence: TGCGCCAGCAGCTTGGCCACTAGCGGGAGGGCCCTTCGGAATGAGCAGTTCTTC.

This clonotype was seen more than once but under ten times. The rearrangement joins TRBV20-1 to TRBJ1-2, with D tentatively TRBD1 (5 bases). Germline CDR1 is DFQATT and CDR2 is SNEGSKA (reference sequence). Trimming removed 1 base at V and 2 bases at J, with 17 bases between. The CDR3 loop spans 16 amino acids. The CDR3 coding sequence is TGCAGTGCTAGAGGGGGACGTTTGGGCCAGAACTATGGCTACACCTTC. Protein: CSARGGRLGQNYGYTF.

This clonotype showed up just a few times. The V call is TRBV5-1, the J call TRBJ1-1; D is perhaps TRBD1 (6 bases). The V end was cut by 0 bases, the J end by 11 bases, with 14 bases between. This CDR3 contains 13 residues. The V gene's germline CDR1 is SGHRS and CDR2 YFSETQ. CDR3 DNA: TGCGCCAGCAGCTTGGCCGGGGGGCGGGGGGCTTTCTTT. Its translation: CASSLAGGRGAFF. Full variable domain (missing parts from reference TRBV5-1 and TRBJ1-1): KAGVTQTPRYLIKTRGQQVTLSCSPISGHRSVSWYQQTPGQGLQFLFEYFSETQRNKGNFPGRFSGRQFSNSRSEMNVSTLELGDSALYLCASSLAGGRGAFFGQGTRLTVV.